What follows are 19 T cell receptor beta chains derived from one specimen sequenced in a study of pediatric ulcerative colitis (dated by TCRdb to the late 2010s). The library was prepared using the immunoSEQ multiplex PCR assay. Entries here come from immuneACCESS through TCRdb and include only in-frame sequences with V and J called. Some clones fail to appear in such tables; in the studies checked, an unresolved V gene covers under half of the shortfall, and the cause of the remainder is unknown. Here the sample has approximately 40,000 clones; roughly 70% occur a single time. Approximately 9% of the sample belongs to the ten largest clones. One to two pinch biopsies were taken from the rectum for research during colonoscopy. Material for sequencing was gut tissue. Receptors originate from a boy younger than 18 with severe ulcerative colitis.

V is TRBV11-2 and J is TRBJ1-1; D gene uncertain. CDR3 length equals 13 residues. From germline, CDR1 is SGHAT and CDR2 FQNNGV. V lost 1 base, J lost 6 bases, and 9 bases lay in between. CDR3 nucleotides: TGTGCCAGCAGCTTAGGTGCGGTCGCTGAAGCTTTCTTT. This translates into CASSLGAVAEAFF.

The DNA of the CDR3 is TGTGCCAGCAGCGTAGTAGGGACAGGGGGTATGTGGGAGCAGTACTTC. Amino acid sequence: CASSVVGTGGMWEQYF. The chain couples TRBV9 to TRBJ2-7, with 11 bases aligning to TRBD1. Germline V gene sequence: CDR1 SGDLS, CDR2 YYNGEE. The J segment lost 7 bases and the V segment lost 0 bases, leaving 9 bases of the junction unmatched. The CDR3 is 16 amino acids.

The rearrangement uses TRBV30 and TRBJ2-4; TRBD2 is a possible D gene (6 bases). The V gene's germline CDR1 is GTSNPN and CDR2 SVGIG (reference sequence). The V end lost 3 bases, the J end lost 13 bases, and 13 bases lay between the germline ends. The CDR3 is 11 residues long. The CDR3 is CAWRIAGPQYF. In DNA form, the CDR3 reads TGTGCCTGGAGGATTGCGGGGCCACAGTACTTC.

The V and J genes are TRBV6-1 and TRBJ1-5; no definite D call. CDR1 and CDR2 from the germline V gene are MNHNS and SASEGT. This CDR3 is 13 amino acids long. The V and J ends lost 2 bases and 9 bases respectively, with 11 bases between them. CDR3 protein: CASSELRDLPQHF. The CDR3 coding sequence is TGTGCCAGCAGTGAATTGCGGGATCTGCCCCAGCATTTT.

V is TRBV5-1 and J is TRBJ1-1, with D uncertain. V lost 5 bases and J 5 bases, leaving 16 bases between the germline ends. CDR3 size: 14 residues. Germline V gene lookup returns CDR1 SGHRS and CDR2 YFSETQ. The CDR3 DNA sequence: TGCGCCAGCAGGATGGCCGGGTTTCAGACTGAAGCTTTCTTT. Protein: CASRMAGFQTEAFF.

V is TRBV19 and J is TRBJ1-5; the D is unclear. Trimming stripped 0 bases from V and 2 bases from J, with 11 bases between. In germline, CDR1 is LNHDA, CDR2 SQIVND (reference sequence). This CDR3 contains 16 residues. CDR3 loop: CASSIDLLGGNQPQHF. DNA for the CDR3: TGTGCCAGTAGTATAGATCTATTGGGAGGCAATCAGCCCCAGCATTTT.

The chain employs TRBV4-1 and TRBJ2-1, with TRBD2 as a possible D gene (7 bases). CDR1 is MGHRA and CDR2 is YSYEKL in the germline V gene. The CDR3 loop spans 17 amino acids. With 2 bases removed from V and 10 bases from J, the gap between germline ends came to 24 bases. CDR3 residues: CASSQKRTSGGPEEQFF. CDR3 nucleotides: TGCGCCAGCAGCCAAAAACGGACTAGTGGGGGCCCAGAGGAGCAGTTCTTC.

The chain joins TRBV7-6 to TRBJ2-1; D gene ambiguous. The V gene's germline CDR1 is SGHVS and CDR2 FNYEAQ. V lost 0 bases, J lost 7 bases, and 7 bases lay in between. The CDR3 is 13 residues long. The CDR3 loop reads CASSLAGSNEQFF. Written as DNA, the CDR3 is TGTGCCAGCAGCTTAGCAGGGTCGAATGAGCAGTTCTTC.

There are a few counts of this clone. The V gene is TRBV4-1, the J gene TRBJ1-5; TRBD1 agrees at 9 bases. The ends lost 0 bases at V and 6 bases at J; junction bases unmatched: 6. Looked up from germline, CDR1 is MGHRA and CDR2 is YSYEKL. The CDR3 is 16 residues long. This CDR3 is CASSQEGDRVGQPQHF. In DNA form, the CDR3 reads TGCGCCAGCAGCCAAGAGGGGGACAGGGTGGGTCAGCCCCAGCATTTT.

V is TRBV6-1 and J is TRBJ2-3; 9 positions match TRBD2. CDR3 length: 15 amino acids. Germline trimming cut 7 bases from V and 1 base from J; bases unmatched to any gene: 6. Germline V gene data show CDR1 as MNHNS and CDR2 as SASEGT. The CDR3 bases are TGTGCCAGCAAATCTAGCGGGGCGGGCACAGATACGCAGTATTTT. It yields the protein CASKSSGAGTDTQYF.

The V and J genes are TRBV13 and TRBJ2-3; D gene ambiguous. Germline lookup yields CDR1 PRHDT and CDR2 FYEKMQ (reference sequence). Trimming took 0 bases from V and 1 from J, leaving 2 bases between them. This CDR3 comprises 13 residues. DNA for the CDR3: TGTGCCAGCAGCTTAGGCCGCACAGATACGCAGTATTTT. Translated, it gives CASSLGRTDTQYF.

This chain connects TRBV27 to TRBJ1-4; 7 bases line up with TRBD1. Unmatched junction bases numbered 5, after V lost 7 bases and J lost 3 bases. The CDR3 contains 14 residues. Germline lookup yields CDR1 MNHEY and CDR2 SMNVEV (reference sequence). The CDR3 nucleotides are TGTGCCAGCAAACCCGGGACAGCTAATGAAAAACTGTTTTTT. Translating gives CASKPGTANEKLFF.

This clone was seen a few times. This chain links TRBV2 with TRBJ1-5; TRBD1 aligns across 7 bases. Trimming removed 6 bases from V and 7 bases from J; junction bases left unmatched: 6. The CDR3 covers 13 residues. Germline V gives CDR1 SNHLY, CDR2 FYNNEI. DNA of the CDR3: TGTGCCAGCAGGGGGACAGTTTCACAGCCCCAGCATTTT. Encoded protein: CASRGTVSQPQHF.

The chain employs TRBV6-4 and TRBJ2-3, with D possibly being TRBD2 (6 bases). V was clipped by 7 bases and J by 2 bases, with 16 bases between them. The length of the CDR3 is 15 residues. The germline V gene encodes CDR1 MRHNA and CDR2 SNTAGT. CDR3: CASTTRTRDTDTQYF. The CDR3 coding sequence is TGTGCCAGCACGACTAGAACCAGGGACACAGATACGCAGTATTTT.

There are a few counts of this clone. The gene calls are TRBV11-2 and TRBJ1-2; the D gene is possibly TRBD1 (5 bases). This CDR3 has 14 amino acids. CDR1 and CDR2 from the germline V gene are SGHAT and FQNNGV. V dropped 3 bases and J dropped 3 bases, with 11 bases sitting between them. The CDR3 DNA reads TGTGCCAGCAGCTTGGGGGTGGGAGACTATGGCTACACCTTC. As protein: CASSLGVGDYGYTF.

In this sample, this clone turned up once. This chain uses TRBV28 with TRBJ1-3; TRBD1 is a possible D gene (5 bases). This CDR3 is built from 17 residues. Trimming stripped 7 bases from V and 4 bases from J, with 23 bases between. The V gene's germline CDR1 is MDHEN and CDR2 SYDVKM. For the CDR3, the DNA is TGTGCCAGCACCCTCAACGGTCTCTACGGGGCAGGAAACACCATATATTTT. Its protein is CASTLNGLYGAGNTIYF.

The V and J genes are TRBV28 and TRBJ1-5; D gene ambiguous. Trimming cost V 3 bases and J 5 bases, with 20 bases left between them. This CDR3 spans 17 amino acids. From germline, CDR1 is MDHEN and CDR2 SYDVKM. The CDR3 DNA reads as TGTGCCAGCAGTTTGGAACAGCGGGATCCCCAATATCAGCCCCAGCATTTT. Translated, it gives CASSLEQRDPQYQPQHF.

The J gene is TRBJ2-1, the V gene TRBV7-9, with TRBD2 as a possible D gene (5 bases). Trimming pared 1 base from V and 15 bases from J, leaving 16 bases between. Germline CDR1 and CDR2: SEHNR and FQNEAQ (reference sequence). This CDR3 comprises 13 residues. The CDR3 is CASSLGFTERTFF. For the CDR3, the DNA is TGTGCCAGCAGCTTAGGCTTTACCGAGCGGACGTTCTTC.

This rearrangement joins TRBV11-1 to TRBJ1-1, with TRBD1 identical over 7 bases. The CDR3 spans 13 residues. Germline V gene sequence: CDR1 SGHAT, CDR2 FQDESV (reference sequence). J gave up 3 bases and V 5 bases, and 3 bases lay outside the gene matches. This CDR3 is CASSPRGDTEAFF. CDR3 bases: TGTGCCAGCAGCCCCAGGGGGGACACTGAAGCTTTCTTT.